The entry below gives a single TCR beta chain sequence along with its context. This specimen belongs to a study of blood T cell repertoires in COVID-19. No more than 2 weeks before study entry, exposed participants had met a case of COVID-19. V was clipped by 1 base and J by 1 base; unmatched bases: 6. The CDR3 runs 17 residues. Germline V gene data show CDR1 as LNHNV and CDR2 as YYDKDF (reference sequence). Assay: immunoSEQ multiplex PCR; the TCRdb copy retains only in-frame clones and omits some. The profile shows some 340,000 clones, 90% to 95% of them singletons. This sequence joins TRBV15 and TRBJ2-3, with 9 bases that match TRBD1. Material for sequencing was PBMCs or T cells enriched from blood (not recorded which). This receptor was obtained from a woman aged 30 to 39 who had been exposed to COVID-19. The CDR3 protein is CATSRGYRTGGTDTQYF. CDR3 nucleotide sequence: TGTGCCACCAGCAGAGGTTACAGGACAGGGGGCACAGATACGCAGTATTTT.